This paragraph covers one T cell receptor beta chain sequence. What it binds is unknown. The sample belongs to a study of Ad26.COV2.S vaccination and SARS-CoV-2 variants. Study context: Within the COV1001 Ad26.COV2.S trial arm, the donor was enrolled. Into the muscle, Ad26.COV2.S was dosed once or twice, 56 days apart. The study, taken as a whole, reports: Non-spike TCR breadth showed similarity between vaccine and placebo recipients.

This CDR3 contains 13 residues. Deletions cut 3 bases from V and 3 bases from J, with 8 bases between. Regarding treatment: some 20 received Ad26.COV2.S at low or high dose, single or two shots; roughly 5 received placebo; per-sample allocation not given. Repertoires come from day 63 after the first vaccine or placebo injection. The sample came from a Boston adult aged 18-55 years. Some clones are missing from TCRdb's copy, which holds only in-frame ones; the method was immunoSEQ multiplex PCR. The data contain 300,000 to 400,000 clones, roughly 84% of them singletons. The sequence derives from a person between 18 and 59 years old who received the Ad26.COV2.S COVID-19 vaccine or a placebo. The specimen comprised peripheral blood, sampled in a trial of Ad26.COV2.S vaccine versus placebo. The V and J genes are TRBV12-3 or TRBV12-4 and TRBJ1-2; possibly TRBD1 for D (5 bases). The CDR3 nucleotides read TGTGCCAGCAGTTTCGGGACTTACTATGGCTACACCTTC. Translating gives CASSFGTYYGYTF.